Listed below are T cell receptor beta chains from one sample, sequenced in a study of blood T cell repertoires in COVID-19. The method was immunoSEQ multiplex PCR; TCRdb's version includes in-frame clones alone and lacks a portion of them. The data contain 30,000 to 35,000 clones, around 80% of them singletons. Material: peripheral blood. The receptors were sampled from a man aged 80 or over with active or convalescent COVID-19. Both conserved end residues are trimmed from each CDR3. Fields, in order: J gene, V gene, CDR3 protein.

>TRBJ2-5|TRBV19
ASSSRQGNTETQY
>TRBJ2-2|TRBV28
ASSFLAGGNGELF
>TRBJ2-7|TRBV29-1
SARTAGEQY
>TRBJ2-1|TRBV24-1
ATSGSGGIYNEQF
>TRBJ1-3|TRBV18
ASSPVGAISGNTIY
>TRBJ2-3|TRBV11-2
ASSPGPSTDTQY
>TRBJ2-3|TRBV6-5
ASRRLALSTDTQY
>TRBJ2-7|TRBV7-9
ASSSPTAGAYEQY
>TRBJ2-1|TRBV9
ASSVGHNNEQF
>TRBJ2-1|TRBV25-1
ASIHVCPSSGGYNEQF
>TRBJ2-2|TRBV30
AWNAPDSILTGELF
>TRBJ2-1|TRBV14
ASSQSRVGQF
>TRBJ2-5|TRBV14
ASSQGGSGTGGTQY
>TRBJ1-4|TRBV28
ASSFQGAGTEKLF
>TRBJ1-5|TRBV6-6
ASSRVGTGSNQPQH
>TRBJ2-1|TRBV27
ASSLRRRLYNEQF
>TRBJ1-2|TRBV9
ASSGPSTNYGYT
>TRBJ1-1|TRBV28
ASWGGGYTEAF
>TRBJ2-5|TRBV28
ASLRGETQY
>TRBJ2-1|TRBV7-3
ASSSQGQHNEQF
>TRBJ2-1|TRBV6-6
ASRGSGGPYNEQF
>TRBJ1-5|TRBV12-3/TRBV12-4
ASSDRDSGPQH
>TRBJ2-3|TRBV5-6
ASSLDRDSITDTQY
>TRBJ2-3|TRBV4-2
ASSPEIGDTQY
>TRBJ2-7|TRBV6-6
ASSYLKNEQY
>TRBJ2-7|TRBV5-8
ASSFGTGVHEQY
>TRBJ2-3|TRBV20-1
SARSTDTQY
>TRBJ1-1|TRBV6-5
ASSYLFDRGHSEAF
>TRBJ2-7|TRBV5-1
ASSPGPTDRAAYEQY
>TRBJ2-1|TRBV18
ASSRVTGGIDNEQF
>TRBJ1-3|TRBV19
ASQGQLNFPSGNTIY
>TRBJ2-2|TRBV3-1/TRBV3-2
ASGPRTGELF
>TRBJ2-1|TRBV2
ASIVQAGEGGEQF
>TRBJ2-5|TRBV6-1
ASSERAGGWETQY
>TRBJ2-5|TRBV5-1
ASSLGAGAYQETQY
>TRBJ2-5|TRBV9
ASSVWGSGETQY
>TRBJ2-1|TRBV7-2
ASSLWTSSYNEQF
>TRBJ2-1|TRBV7-6
ASSLLVLDNEQF